Sequencing of this TCR beta chain was carried out in a study of blood T cell repertoires in COVID-19. Study in general: Acute and convalescent COVID-19 samples came from the United States, Italy and Spain.

Germline values: CDR1 SGDLS, CDR2 YYNGEE. The V gene lost 4 bases and the J gene lost 7 bases, with 11 bases spanning the gap. CDR3 length equals 13 residues. In the authors' methods: The assay estimated nucleated cells by amplifying reference gene primers. Sequencing used immunoSEQ multiplex PCR; TCRdb keeps in-frame clones, though not all of them. V and J calls and clone size are those listed in that table; D and trimming were worked out from the DNA. This table has roughly 250,000 clones, 75% to 90% appearing once. The clonotype comes from a man aged 60 to 75 who had recovered from COVID-19. The sequenced sample was peripheral blood. The J gene is TRBJ2-2, the V gene TRBV9; TRBD1 is a possible D gene (5 bases). The CDR3: CASSLRGGGELFF. The CDR3 DNA follows: TGTGCCAGCAGCTTAAGGGGTGGCGGGGAGCTGTTTTTT.